One sample yielded the 6 T cell receptor beta chains listed below, sequenced in a study of vaccination and CD4 T cells after COVID-19 (dated by TCRdb to between 2020 and 2023). Libraries were constructed by PCR. Sequencing was performed on an Illumina iSeq 100. DNA from cultured CD4+ T cells underwent TCR sequencing with the Oncomine TCR Beta short-read assay at the Johns Hopkins FTIC core. TCRdb reran the public reads through fastp at Q25 and MiXCR, keeping productive beta chains. All rows with the same CDR3 protein become a single entry with the most common DNA and genes. Across this sample there are approximately 22,000 distinct CDR3 sequences, with around 39% seen only once. Of the sample, about 18% falls within the top ten clones. Their antigen targets remain unknown. The sample's treatment or condition label is to be understood as: approximately 9-day PBMC culture with coronavirus spike peptide pools or control peptides (ViraFEST assay).

The sequences come from CD4+ T cells from blood, cultured in vitro, collected before SARS-CoV-2 vaccination. These receptors originate from a human donor who received a COVID-19 vaccine.

The genes are TRBV10-3 and TRBJ2-6; the D is unclear. The CDR3 is made up of 15 amino acids. Trimming took 2 bases from V and 0 from J, leaving 5 bases between them. Germline lookup yields CDR1 ENHRY and CDR2 SYGVKD. This chain's CDR3 is CAISEAHSGANVLTF. The CDR3 bases are TGTGCCATCAGTGAGGCACACTCTGGGGCCAACGTCCTGACTTTC.

The rearrangement joins TRBV5-1 to TRBJ2-5; TRBD2 might be the D (7 bases). Germline CDR1 SGHRS, CDR2 YFSETQ. CDR3 size: 13 residues. Trimming cost V 5 bases and J 5 bases, with 13 bases left between them. The CDR3 here is CASSGGAGETQYF. As DNA, the CDR3 is TGCGCCAGCAGTGGGGGGGCCGGGGAGACCCAGTACTTC.

This CDR3 reads CASSLSQGALKTQYF. Here the CDR3 DNA reads TGCGCCAGCAGCTTGTCCCAGGGGGCGTTGAAGACCCAGTACTTC. V is TRBV5-1 and J is TRBJ2-5; 8 bases fit TRBD1. Germline CDR1 SGHRS, CDR2 YFSETQ. The ends lost 1 base at V and 6 bases at J; junction bases unmatched: 8. This CDR3 comprises 15 residues. The full variable domain, rest sourced from reference TRBV5-1 and TRBJ2-5, is KAGVTQTPRYLIKTRGQQVTLSCSPISGHRSVSWYQQTPGQGLQFLFEYFSETQRNKGNFPGRFSGRQFSNSRSEMNVSTLELGDSALYLCASSLSQGALKTQYFGPGTRLLVL.

This clonotype was observed once. This chain links TRBV6-1 with TRBJ2-5; TRBD2 aligns across 7 bases. Losses at the gene ends were 2 bases for V and 5 bases for J; bases not matched to a gene: 14. CDR1 MNHNS and CDR2 SASEGT come from the germline V gene. This CDR3 spans 17 amino acids. The CDR3 protein is CASSEFRTAGREETQYF. The CDR3 DNA sequence: TGTGCCAGCAGTGAATTTCGGACGGCGGGGCGGGAGGAGACCCAGTACTTC.

This clonotype was counted a few times. The rearrangement links TRBV6-1 to TRBJ1-3, with 8 bases lining up with TRBD1. Germline-derived CDR1 and CDR2 are MNHNS and SASEGT. The J segment lost 3 bases and the V segment lost 11 bases, leaving 3 bases of the junction unmatched. CDR3 size: 12 residues. The CDR3, as DNA: TGTGCCGGACAGGGTGGTGGAAACACCATATATTTT. Encoded protein: CAGQGGGNTIYF.

This chain uses TRBV7-8 with TRBJ2-2, with D hard to call. The V and J ends lost 4 bases and 1 base respectively, with 4 bases between them. Per germline, CDR1 SGHVS and CDR2 FQNEAQ. CDR3 size: 13 residues. CDR3 in DNA: TGTGCCAGCAGCTGGATGAACACCGGGGAGCTGTTTTTT. The encoded protein is CASSWMNTGELFF.